This T cell receptor beta chain was sequenced in a study of vaccination and CD4 T cells after COVID-19. On the study more broadly: Cells were stimulated with overlapping spike peptide pools from SARS-CoV-2, HCoV-NL63, HCoV-OC43 and HCoV-229E.

Regarding the study as a whole: Apart from involving relatively few convalescent patients, the work omitted early post-infection timepoints.

The treatment: approximately 9-day PBMC culture with coronavirus spike peptide pools or control peptides (ViraFEST assay). Losses at the gene ends were 3 bases for V and 7 bases for J; bases not matched to a gene: 4. The length of the CDR3 is 14 residues. Germline assignment: CDR1 LNHNV and CDR2 YYDKDF (reference sequence). Concerning this clonotype itself: What it binds is not known.

CD4+ T cells that had been cultured provided DNA sequenced with the Oncomine TCR Beta short-read assay. Investigators obtained genomic DNA by extraction from cultured CD4+ T cells. TCRdb re-called the PCR reads through MiXCR, storing one row per CDR3 protein. The table has about 13,000 distinct CDR3 sequences, more than 35% seen once; the top ten hold roughly 9.2%. This rearrangement joins TRBV15 to TRBJ2-1, with 9 positions matching TRBD2. This material consisted of CD4+ T cells from blood, cultured in vitro, taken after SARS-CoV-2 vaccination. This clonotype was obtained from a human donor who had recovered from COVID-19. Written as DNA, the CDR3 is TGTGCCACCAGCAGGGGACTAGCCTGGAATGAGCAGTTCTTC. Encoded protein: CATSRGLAWNEQFF. Full variable domain (outside the CDR3, taken from reference TRBV15 and TRBJ2-1): DAMVIQNPRYQVTQFGKPVTLSCSQTLNHNVMYWYQQKSSQAPKLLFHYYDKDFNNEADTPDNFQSRRPNTSFCFLDIRSPGLGDTAMYLCATSRGLAWNEQFFGPGTRLTVL.